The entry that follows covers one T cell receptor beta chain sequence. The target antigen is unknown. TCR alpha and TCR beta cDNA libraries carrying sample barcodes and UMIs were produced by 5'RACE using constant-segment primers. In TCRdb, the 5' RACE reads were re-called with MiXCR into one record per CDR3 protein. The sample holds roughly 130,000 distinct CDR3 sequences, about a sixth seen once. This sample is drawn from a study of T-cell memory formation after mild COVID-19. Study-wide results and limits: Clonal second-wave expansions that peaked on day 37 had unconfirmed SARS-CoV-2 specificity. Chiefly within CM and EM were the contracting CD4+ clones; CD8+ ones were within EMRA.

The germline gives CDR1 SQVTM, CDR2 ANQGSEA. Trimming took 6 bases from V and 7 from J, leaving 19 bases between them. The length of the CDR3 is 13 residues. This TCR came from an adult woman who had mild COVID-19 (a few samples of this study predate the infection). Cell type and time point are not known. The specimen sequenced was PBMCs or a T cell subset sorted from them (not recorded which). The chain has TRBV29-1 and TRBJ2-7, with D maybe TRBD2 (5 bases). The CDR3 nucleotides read TGCAGCGTCCGAGAGAGAGGGCCGGGGGAGCAGTACTTC. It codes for CSVRERGPGEQYF.